The T cell receptor (beta chain) under discussion was sequenced for a study of T cells after yellow fever vaccination (dated by TCRdb to the late 2010s). General notes on the study: Libraries from fractions with low cell numbers were prepared with the SMART-Seq v4 Ultra Low Input RNA kit. Bulk TCR alpha and beta repertoires were sequenced longitudinally to track T-cell clones before and after primary and booster YFV17D yellow fever vaccination. Two healthy male donors, one aged 18 to 30 and one aged 30 to 39 years, were included in the cohort. Blood samples were taken at several timepoints before and after primary and secondary immunization, and bulk PBMC replicates and cell subsets were isolated. On the study overall, not on this receptor specifically: Most clones expanded after primary vaccination were re-detected after the booster (about 95% of CD4 and approximately 85% of CD8), suggesting broad memory maintenance. Because only a couple of donors were included in the study, the extent to which the findings can be generalized is limited. A small share of clonotypes occurred in both CD4 and CD8 compartments, likely arising from convergent recombination. FACS-sorted repertoires could contain abundant contaminating clonotypes from the bulk population, so computational filtering was required. Compared with the primary T-cell response, the secondary T-cell response was weaker but faster, peaking on day 5 rather than day 15.

CDR1 and CDR2 (LNHDA, SQIVND) derive from the germline V gene (reference sequence). The CDR3 covers 13 residues, taking in both the cysteine and the phenylalanine. Only CDR3 DNA remains: 39 bases, in frame from the first base. V and J are truncated by 4 bases and 0 bases respectively, leaving an intervening sequence of 5 bases. TCR cDNA was synthesized by 5'RACE template switching, which introduced a universal primer site and unique molecular identifiers. Priming of cDNA synthesis was performed from both the TCR alpha and TCR beta constant segments. Library amplification used two PCR steps, and the second PCR step added sample barcodes and sequencing adapters. Sequencing of the libraries was done on either Illumina HiSeq 2500 (2x100 bp) or NovaSeq (2x150 bp). The authors' analysis ran thus. MIGEC handled demultiplexing of reads and collapsing into UMI consensus sequences, while MiXCR performed V(D)J alignment. Vaccine-responding clonotypes were identified with edgeR using replicate PBMC samples, with FDR below 0.01 and a log2 fold change above 5 up to day 15 being required. CD4 or CD8 identity was assigned to each bulk clonotype according to whether the clonotype was present at higher abundance in the sequenced CD4 repertoire or the sequenced CD8 repertoire. TCRdb handled the public reads itself, with Q25 trimming in fastp and clone calling in MiXCR, and kept productive beta chains. Here each entry gathers all rows of one CDR3 protein and keeps the most common genes and DNA. Here the V and J calls rest on TCRdb's processing, not on the authors' analysis. This sample comprises about 73,000 distinct CDR3 sequences, roughly 7.4% of them detected only once. Roughly 41% of the sample belongs to the ten largest clones.

Comment on this clonotype: Its antigen is still unknown. The sample holds no much larger clone one base away, and base qualities are not on file.

Reading the label with the study, this specimen's treatment or condition is: live attenuated yellow fever vaccine strain. A standard Ficoll-Paque protocol was used to isolate PBMCs from peripheral blood. CD4 and CD8 T-cell fractions were isolated with Dynabeads CD4 and CD8 positive selection kits. RNA was extracted with TriZol from bulk PBMCs, CD4 and CD8 fractions, and dextramer-positive and dextramer-negative fractions. The receptor's source is a young man who received the YFV17D yellow fever vaccine. This chain joins TRBV19 to TRBJ2-3; the D gene cannot be named for sure. The sample here was CD8+ T cells sorted from PBMCs, taken on the day of the yellow fever booster vaccination. The CDR3 reads CASSTLSTDTQYF. The sequenced DNA: TGTGCCAGTAGTACCCTCAGCACAGATACGCAGTATTTT.